This record covers a single T cell receptor (beta chain). Its antigen is not known. V dropped 2 bases and J dropped 3; count of bases not matched to a gene: 1. CDR1 SGHNT and CDR2 YYREEE come from the germline V gene (reference sequence). The CDR3 is made up of 13 amino acids. This sample is part of a study of graft-versus-host responses after intestinal transplantation. Here immunoSEQ multiplex PCR was the method, and the copy in TCRdb shows in-frame clones only, minus some. Of fewer than 150,000 clones in the sample, more than 80% were seen once. This material consisted of unstimulated CD4+ T cells sorted from spleen or lymph node cells, taken before intestinal transplant. This chain connects TRBV5-4 to TRBJ1-2, with 7 bases identical to TRBD1. The source is a human donor who received an intestinal transplant. The CDR3 region has the DNA TGTGCCAGCAGCTTCGACAGGGACTATGGCTACACCTTC. Its protein is CASSFDRDYGYTF. The whole variable domain, remainder taken from reference TRBV5-4 and TRBJ1-2, is ETGVTQSPTHLIKTRGQQVTLRCSSQSGHNTVSWYQQALGQGPQFIFQYYREEENGRGNFPPRFSGLQFPNYSSELNVNALELDDSALYLCASSFDRDYGYTFGSGTRLTVV.